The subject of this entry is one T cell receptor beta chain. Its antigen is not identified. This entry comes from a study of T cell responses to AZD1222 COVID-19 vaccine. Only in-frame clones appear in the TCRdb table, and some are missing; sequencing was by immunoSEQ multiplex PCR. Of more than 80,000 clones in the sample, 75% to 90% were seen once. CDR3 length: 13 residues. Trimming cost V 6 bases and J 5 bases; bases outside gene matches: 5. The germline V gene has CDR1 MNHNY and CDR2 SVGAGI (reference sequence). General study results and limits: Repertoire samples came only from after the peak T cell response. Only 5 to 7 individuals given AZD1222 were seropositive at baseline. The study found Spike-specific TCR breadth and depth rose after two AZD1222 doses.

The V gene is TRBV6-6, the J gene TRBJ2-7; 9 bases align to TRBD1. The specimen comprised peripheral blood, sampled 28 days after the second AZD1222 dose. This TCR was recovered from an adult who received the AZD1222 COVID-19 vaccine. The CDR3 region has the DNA TGTGCCAGCAGGCGGGGACAGGGTGACGAGCAGTACTTC. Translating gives CASRRGQGDEQYF.